The clone carrying this T cell receptor (beta chain) occurred a few times. Each CDR3 protein is one row after TCRdb ran MiXCR on the 5' RACE reads. In the table there are almost 550,000 distinct CDR3 sequences, about a fifth of which are singletons. These data come from a study of T-cell memory formation after mild COVID-19. The CDR3 length is 16 residues. V trimming: 4 bases; J trimming: 1 base; junction bases outside the gene matches: 10. Per the germline V gene, CDR1 is SGHRS and CDR2 is YFSETQ. This chain connects TRBV5-1 to TRBJ1-1; 7 bases fit TRBD1. The TCR sequence derives from an adult woman who had mild COVID-19 (a few samples of this study predate the infection). Cell type and time point are not known. The specimen sequenced was PBMCs or a T cell subset sorted from them (not recorded which). In nucleotides, the CDR3 is TGCGCCAGCAGCACTGGGGACAGAAGCGGGAACACTGAAGCTTTCTTT. This sequence encodes CASSTGDRSGNTEAFF. Together with reference TRBV5-1 and TRBJ1-1, the CDR3 gives the full variable domain: KAGVTQTPRYLIKTRGQQVTLSCSPISGHRSVSWYQQTPGQGLQFLFEYFSETQRNKGNFPGRFSGRQFSNSRSEMNVSTLELGDSALYLCASSTGDRSGNTEAFFGQGTRLTVV.